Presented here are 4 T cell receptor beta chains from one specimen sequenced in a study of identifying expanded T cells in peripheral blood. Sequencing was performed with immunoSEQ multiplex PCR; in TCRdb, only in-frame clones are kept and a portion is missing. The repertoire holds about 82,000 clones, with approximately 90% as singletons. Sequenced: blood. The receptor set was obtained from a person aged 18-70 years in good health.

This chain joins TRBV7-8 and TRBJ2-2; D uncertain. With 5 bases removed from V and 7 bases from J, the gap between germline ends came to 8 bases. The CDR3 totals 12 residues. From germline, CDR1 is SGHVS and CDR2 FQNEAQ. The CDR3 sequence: CASSRAVGELFF. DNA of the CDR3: TGTGCCAGCAGCCGAGCTGTCGGGGAGCTGTTTTTT.

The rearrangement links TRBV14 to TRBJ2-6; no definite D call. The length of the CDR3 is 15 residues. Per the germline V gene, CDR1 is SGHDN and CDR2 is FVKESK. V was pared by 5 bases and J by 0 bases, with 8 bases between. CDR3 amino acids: CASSLQFSGANVLTF. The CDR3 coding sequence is TGTGCCAGCAGCTTACAGTTCTCTGGGGCCAACGTCCTGACTTTC.

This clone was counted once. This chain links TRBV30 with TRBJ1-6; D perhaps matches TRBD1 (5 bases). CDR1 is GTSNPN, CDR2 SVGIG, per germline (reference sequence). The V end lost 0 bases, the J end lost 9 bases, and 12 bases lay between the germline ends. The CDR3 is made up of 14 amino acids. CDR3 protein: CAWSVGQGGSPLHF. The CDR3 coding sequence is TGTGCCTGGAGTGTAGGCCAGGGAGGTTCACCCCTCCACTTT.

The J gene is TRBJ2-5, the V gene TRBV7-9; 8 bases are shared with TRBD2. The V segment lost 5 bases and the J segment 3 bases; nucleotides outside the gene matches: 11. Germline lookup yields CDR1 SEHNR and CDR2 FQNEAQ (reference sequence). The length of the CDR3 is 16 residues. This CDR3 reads CASSPLRGASEETQYF. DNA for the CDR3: TGTGCCAGCAGCCCCCTGCGGGGGGCGTCGGAAGAGACCCAGTACTTC.